This is a list of T cell receptor beta chains from one sample in a study of blood T cell repertoires in COVID-19. Sequenced by immunoSEQ multiplex PCR; TCRdb stores in-frame clones only, minus some. This sample has roughly 6,800 clones, with about 88% found just once. The sequencing input was peripheral blood. The source of these receptors is a human donor in a cohort sampled during active COVID-19. The CDR3 runs from the conserved cysteine through the conserved F or W. A D gene is named only where the DNA matches it firmly. Clone size appears in some rows only: once, few, many, or a class for an expanded clone.

CDR3 DNA: TGCAGTGCTAGTTCGGGGGACTATGGCTACACCTTC
CDR3 protein: CSASSGDYGYTF
J gene: TRBJ1-2
clone size: NA
CDR3 length: 12
V gene: TRBV20-1
D gene: NA

CDR3 DNA: TGTGCCAGCAGCGCGAGGGCAGGCGAGCAGTTCTTC
CDR3 protein: CASSARAGEQFF
J gene: TRBJ2-1
clone size: NA
CDR3 length: 12
V gene: TRBV9
D gene: NA

CDR3 DNA: TGTGCCAGCAGCTTAGGCCTTCGGGACTCGGAGCAGTACTTC
CDR3 protein: CASSLGLRDSEQYF
J gene: TRBJ2-7
clone size: NA
CDR3 length: 14
V gene: TRBV7-6
D gene: NA

CDR3 DNA: TGTGCCAGCAGCGAACTAGCGGGAGGTGGAGAGACCCAGTACTTC
CDR3 protein: CASSELAGGGETQYF
J gene: TRBJ2-5
clone size: NA
CDR3 length: 15
V gene: TRBV7-9
D gene: TRBD2

CDR3 DNA: TGCGCCAGCAGCTTGGGGGCTCAAGAGACCCAGTACTTC
CDR3 protein: CASSLGAQETQYF
J gene: TRBJ2-5
clone size: NA
CDR3 length: 13
V gene: TRBV5-1
D gene: NA

CDR3 DNA: TGTGCCAGCAGCCCCGCCAGGGCTTCACCCCTCCACTTT
CDR3 protein: CASSPARASPLHF
J gene: TRBJ1-6
clone size: NA
CDR3 length: 13
V gene: TRBV11-2
D gene: NA

CDR3 DNA: TGTGCCAGCAGTGAGAGCCCGTTCTGGAATGAAAAACTGTTTTTT
CDR3 protein: CASSESPFWNEKLFF
J gene: TRBJ1-4
clone size: NA
CDR3 length: 15
V gene: TRBV6-1
D gene: NA

CDR3 DNA: TGTGCCAGCTCGCTACAGGGGGAGAATGGCTACACCTTC
CDR3 protein: CASSLQGENGYTF
J gene: TRBJ1-2
clone size: NA
CDR3 length: 13
V gene: TRBV18
D gene: TRBD1

CDR3 DNA: TGTGCCAGCAGCTCAGGGAGGACTAGCGGGGGGGTAGCGTACGAGCAGTACTTC
CDR3 protein: CASSSGRTSGGVAYEQYF
J gene: TRBJ2-7
clone size: NA
CDR3 length: 18
V gene: TRBV7-9
D gene: TRBD2

CDR3 DNA: TGTGCCAGCAGTGATTACCGGAGACGCACAGATACGCAGTATTTT
CDR3 protein: CASSDYRRRTDTQYF
J gene: TRBJ2-3
clone size: NA
CDR3 length: 15
V gene: TRBV6-1
D gene: NA

CDR3 DNA: TGTGCCAGCAGCTATAGCGGGGGGCGGGAGACCCAGTACTTC
CDR3 protein: CASSYSGGRETQYF
J gene: TRBJ2-5
clone size: NA
CDR3 length: 14
V gene: TRBV27
D gene: TRBD2

CDR3 DNA: TGTGCCAGCAGTACCCGGGACAGTACCGTTTTTGACTATGGCTACACCTTC
CDR3 protein: CASSTRDSTVFDYGYTF
J gene: TRBJ1-2
clone size: NA
CDR3 length: 17
V gene: TRBV2
D gene: TRBD1

CDR3 DNA: TGCGCCAGCAGCCCCGGACTGCATGGCTACACCTTC
CDR3 protein: CASSPGLHGYTF
J gene: TRBJ1-2
clone size: NA
CDR3 length: 12
V gene: TRBV5-1
D gene: NA

CDR3 DNA: TGTGCCAGCAGTGTGAGCACCGGGGAGCTGTTTTTT
CDR3 protein: CASSVSTGELFF
J gene: TRBJ2-2
clone size: NA
CDR3 length: 12
V gene: TRBV2
D gene: NA

CDR3 DNA: TGTGCCAGCAGTGAATCGGGGGAGACCCAGTACTTC
CDR3 protein: CASSESGETQYF
J gene: TRBJ2-5
clone size: once
CDR3 length: 12
V gene: TRBV2
D gene: NA